The source of this TCR beta chain is a study of early T cells in non-severe SARS-CoV-2 infection (dated by TCRdb to about 2021). Broadly, across the study: Because TCR sequencing relied on bulk RNA taken from unsorted whole blood, pairing of alpha and beta chains was not possible. The paper as a whole reports these results and caveats: VDJdb matching was skewed toward anti-spike CD8 responses and likely underestimated virus-specific expansions, missing private and CD4 specificities.

The method behind the library was 5' RACE. The data were produced on a NextSeq 500. To correct for sequencing error and PCR bias, the TCR library protocol tagged individual cDNA molecules with unique molecular identifiers. Sequencing covered both TCR alpha and beta chains, and within each sample the abundances of alpha and beta sequences were tightly co-correlated. On the study's bioinformatics: Decombinator V4 was used to annotate TCR sequences for V gene, J gene and CDR3. TCRs were defined as expanded if a significant change between any two time points was detected under a Poisson model with p below 0.0001. TCR abundances were normalised to the total number of TCRs sequenced per sample and were expressed as counts per million. TRAV1-2 paired with TRAJ12, TRAJ20 or TRAJ33 defined MAIT TCRs, while TRAV10 paired with TRAJ18 defined iNKT TCRs. VDJdb, accessed on 1 November 2021, was searched for TCRs annotated for CMV, EBV and SARS-CoV-2, and TCRs annotated for more than one antigen were excluded. The public reads were reprocessed in TCRdb via fastp at Q25 and MiXCR, keeping in-frame beta chains. Under each unique CDR3 protein, matching rows form one entry showing the most common genes and DNA. What appears here as the V and J calls and clone size reflects TCRdb's work, not the paper's. The sample yields about 130,000 distinct CDR3 sequences; 15% were counted once. Less than 25% of the sample lies in the top ten.

The germline V end is reduced by 4 bases and the J end by 10 bases; junction bases left unmatched: 10. From a lookup of the germline V gene (reference sequence), CDR1 and CDR2 are SGHAT and FQDESV. There are 14 amino acids in the CDR3, from cysteine to phenylalanine inclusive. Kept here is only the CDR3 DNA, which spans 42 bases and is read in frame from base 1. This clonotype has more than one count but fewer than ten. Its antigen specificity is not known. It has no much larger one-base neighbor in the sample; base qualities were not kept. Set within a cohort of healthcare workers in London, UK, this nested case-control study involved weekly PCR testing of nasopharyngeal swabs along with blood sampling. Healthcare workers were enrolled in the week of the UK lockdown, from 23 to 31 March 2020, and were followed every week for up to roughly 15 weeks.

The origin of this receptor is an adult who was a healthcare worker with PCR-confirmed SARS-CoV-2 infection or an uninfected control (not recorded which). The sample taken for sequencing was whole blood. The chain is assembled from TRBV11-1 and TRBJ1-2; the junction holds 9 bases that match TRBD1. The CDR3 amino acid sequence is: CASSSTPRQGDYTF. The bases read TGTGCCAGCAGCTCCACCCCCCGACAGGGGGACTACACCTTC.